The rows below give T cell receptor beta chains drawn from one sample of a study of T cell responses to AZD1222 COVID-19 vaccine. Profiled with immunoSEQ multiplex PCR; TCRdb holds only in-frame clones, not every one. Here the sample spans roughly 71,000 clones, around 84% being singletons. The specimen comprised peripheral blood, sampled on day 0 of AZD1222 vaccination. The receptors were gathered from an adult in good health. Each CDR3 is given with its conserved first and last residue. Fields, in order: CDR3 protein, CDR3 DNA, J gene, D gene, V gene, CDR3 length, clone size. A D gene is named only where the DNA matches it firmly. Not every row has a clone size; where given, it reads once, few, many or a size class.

CASSDRQGTETQYF	TGTGCCAGCAGCGACAGGCAGGGGACCGAGACCCAGTACTTC	TRBJ2-5	-	TRBV6-6	14	-
CASSPDRGGYEQYF	TGCGCCAGCAGCCCGGACAGGGGGGGGTACGAGCAGTACTTC	TRBJ2-7	TRBD1	TRBV4-1	14	-
CASSLVWDSGNTIYF	TGTGCCAGCAGCTTGGTTTGGGACTCTGGAAACACCATATATTTT	TRBJ1-3	-	TRBV5-6	15	-
CASSQADRYYEQYF	TGCGCCAGCAGCCAAGCGGACAGGTACTACGAGCAGTACTTC	TRBJ2-7	TRBD1	TRBV4-1	14	few
CASSLGRLVVHNEQFF	TGTGCCAGCAGTTTGGGCCGGTTGGTCGTGCACAATGAGCAGTTCTTC	TRBJ2-1	-	TRBV27	16	-
CATTGQTLSGNTIYF	TGTGCCACCACTGGACAGACTCTCTCTGGAAACACCATATATTTT	TRBJ1-3	-	TRBV4-2	15	once
CASVRRDLQETQYF	TGCGCCAGTGTGAGAAGGGACCTCCAAGAGACCCAGTACTTC	TRBJ2-5	-	TRBV5-1	14	-
CSVVQGLNTEAFF	TGCAGCGTTGTTCAGGGGCTGAACACTGAAGCTTTCTTT	TRBJ1-1	-	TRBV29-1	13	-
CASSVATSGSEQYF	TGTGCCAGCAGCGTAGCAACTAGCGGGAGCGAGCAGTACTTC	TRBJ2-7	TRBD2	TRBV9	14	-
CASSIERVNTEAFF	TGTGCCAGTAGTATAGAAAGGGTGAACACTGAAGCTTTCTTT	TRBJ1-1	-	TRBV19	14	-